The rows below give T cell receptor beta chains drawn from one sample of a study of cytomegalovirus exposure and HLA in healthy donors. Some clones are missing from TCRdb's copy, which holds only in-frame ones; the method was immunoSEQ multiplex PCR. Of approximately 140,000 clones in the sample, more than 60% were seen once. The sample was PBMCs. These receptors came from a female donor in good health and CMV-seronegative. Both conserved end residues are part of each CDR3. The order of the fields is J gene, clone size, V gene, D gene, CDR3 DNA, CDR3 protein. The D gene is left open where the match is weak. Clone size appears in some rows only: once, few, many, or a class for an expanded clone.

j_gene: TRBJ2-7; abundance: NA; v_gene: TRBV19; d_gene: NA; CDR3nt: TGTGCCAGTAGTATAGTGGCCGGGGAAACCTACGAGCAGTACTTC; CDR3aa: CASSIVAGETYEQYF
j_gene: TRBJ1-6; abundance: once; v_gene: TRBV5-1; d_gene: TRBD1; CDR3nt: TGCGCCAGCAGCATGACCTCAGGGGGATCACCCCTCCACTTT; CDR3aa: CASSMTSGGSPLHF
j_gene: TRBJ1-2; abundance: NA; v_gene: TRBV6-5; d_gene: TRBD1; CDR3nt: TGTGCCAGCAATTTGGACAGGGGCCCCTATGGCTACACCTTC; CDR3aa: CASNLDRGPYGYTF
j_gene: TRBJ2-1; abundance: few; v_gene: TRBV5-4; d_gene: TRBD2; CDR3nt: TGTGCCAGCAGCCCAGGGACTAGAAACAATGAGCAGTTCTTC; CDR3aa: CASSPGTRNNEQFF
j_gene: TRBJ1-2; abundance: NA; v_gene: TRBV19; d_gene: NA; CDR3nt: TGTGCCAGTAGTCCGGACACCTACTATGGCTACACCTTC; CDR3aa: CASSPDTYYGYTF
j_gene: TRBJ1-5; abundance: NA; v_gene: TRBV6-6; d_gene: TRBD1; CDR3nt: TGTGCCAGCAGTTACGATTCCGGGACAGTAAATCAGCCCCAGCATTTT; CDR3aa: CASSYDSGTVNQPQHF
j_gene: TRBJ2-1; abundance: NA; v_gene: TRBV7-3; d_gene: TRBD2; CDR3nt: TGTGCCAGCAGCCCCGGGACTAGCGGGAGGGCCTACAATGAGCAGTTCTTC; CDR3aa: CASSPGTSGRAYNEQFF
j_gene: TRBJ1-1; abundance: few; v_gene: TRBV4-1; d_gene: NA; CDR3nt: TGCGCCAGCAGCCAACAGACAGGTATGAACACTGAAGCTTTCTTT; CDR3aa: CASSQQTGMNTEAFF
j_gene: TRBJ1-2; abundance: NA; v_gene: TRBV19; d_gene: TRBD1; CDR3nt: TGTGCCAGTAGTCCGAGACAGGGGGAGTACTATGGCTACACCTTC; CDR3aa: CASSPRQGEYYGYTF
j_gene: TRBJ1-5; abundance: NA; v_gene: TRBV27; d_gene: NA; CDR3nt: TGTGCCAGCAGTTTCTTAAGCAATCAGCCCCAGCATTTT; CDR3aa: CASSFLSNQPQHF
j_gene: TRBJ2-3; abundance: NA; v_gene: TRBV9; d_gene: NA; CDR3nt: TGTGCCAGCAGCGTAGGTGGCCGCACAGATACGCAGTATTTT; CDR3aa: CASSVGGRTDTQYF
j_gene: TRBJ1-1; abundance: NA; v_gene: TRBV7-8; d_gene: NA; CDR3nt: TGTGCCAGCAGAAAAACAGGTGCGGATGGGGATGAAGCTTTCTTT; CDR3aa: CASRKTGADGDEAFF
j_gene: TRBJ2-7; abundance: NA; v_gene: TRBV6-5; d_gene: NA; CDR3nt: TGTGCCAGCAGCCTCGACAGTTACGAGCAGTACTTC; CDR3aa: CASSLDSYEQYF
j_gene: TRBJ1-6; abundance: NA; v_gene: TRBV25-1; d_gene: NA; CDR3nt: TGTGCCAGCAGCCTGGGGGGGAGAGAGGGTTCACCCCTCCACTTT; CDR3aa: CASSLGGREGSPLHF
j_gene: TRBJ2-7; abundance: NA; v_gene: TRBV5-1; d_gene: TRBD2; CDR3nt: TGCGCCAGCAGCTTGGGACAGGGACTAGCGGGGTCCTCCTACGAGCAGTACTTC; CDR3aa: CASSLGQGLAGSSYEQYF
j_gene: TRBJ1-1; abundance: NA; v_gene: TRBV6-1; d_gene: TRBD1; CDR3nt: TGTGCCAGCCGGGACAGGTACACTGAAGCTTTCTTT; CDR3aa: CASRDRYTEAFF
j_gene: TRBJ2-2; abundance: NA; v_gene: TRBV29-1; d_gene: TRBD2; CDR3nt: TGCAGCGTACGTGGACTAGCGGGGGGCCCGAACACCGGGGAGCTGTTTTTT; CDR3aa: CSVRGLAGGPNTGELFF
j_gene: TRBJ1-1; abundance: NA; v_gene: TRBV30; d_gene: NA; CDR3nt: TGTGCCTGGAGTGTAATTCGGAGGCAGGACACTGAAGCTTTCTTT; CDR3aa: CAWSVIRRQDTEAFF
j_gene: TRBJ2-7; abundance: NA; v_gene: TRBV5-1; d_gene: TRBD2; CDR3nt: TGCGCCAGCAGCTTGGCGTCTAGCGGGGTGCAACCCTACGAGCAGTACTTC; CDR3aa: CASSLASSGVQPYEQYF
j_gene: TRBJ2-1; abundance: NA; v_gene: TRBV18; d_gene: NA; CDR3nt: TGTGCCAGCTCACCCTACTCGGGGGATGAGCAGTTCTTC; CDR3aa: CASSPYSGDEQFF
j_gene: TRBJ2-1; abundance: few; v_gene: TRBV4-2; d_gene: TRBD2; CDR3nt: TGTGCCAGCAGCTCCTCGGGACTAGCGGGGCCTCACTACAATGAGCAGTTCTTC; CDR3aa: CASSSSGLAGPHYNEQFF
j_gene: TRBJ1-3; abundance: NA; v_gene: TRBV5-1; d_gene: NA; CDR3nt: TGCGCCAGCAGCTTGGAGGAGGGAAACACCATATATTTT; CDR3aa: CASSLEEGNTIYF
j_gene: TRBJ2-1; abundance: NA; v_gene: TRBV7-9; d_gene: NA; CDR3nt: TGTGCCAGCAGCCGGAGCTCCAATGAGCAGTTCTTC; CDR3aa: CASSRSSNEQFF
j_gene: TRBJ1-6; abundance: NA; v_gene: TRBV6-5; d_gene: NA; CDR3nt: TGTGCCAGCAGTCCACAGGGTTCCAATAATTCACCCCTCCACTTT; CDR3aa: CASSPQGSNNSPLHF
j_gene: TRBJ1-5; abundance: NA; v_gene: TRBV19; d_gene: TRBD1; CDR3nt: TGTGCCAGTAGTATCCTCGACGGGACAGGCAATCAGCCCCAGCATTTT; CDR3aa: CASSILDGTGNQPQHF
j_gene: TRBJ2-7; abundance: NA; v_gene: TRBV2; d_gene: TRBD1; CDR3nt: TGTGCCAGCAGTGGGTGGACAGGGGGGCCTTTCGAGCAGTACTTC; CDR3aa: CASSGWTGGPFEQYF
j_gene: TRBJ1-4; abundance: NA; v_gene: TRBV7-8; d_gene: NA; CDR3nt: TGTGCCAGCAGCCCGGAGGGACGTGCAACTAATGAAAAACTGTTTTTT; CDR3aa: CASSPEGRATNEKLFF
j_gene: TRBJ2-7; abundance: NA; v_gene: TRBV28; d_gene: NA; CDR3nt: TGTGCCAGCAGTTTACGCCCAGTTTTACACGAGCAGTACTTC; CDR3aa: CASSLRPVLHEQYF
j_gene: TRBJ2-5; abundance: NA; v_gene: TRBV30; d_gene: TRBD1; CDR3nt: TGTGCCTGGAGTGTAGGGACAGGGAGTCCCCAGTACTTC; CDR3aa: CAWSVGTGSPQYF
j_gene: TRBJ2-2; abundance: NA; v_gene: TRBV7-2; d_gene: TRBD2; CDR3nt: TGTGCCAGCAGCTCAGGTAGCGGGGTCAACACCGGGGAGCTGTTTTTT; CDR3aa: CASSSGSGVNTGELFF
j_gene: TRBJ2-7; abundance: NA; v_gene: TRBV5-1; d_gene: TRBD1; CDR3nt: TGCGCCAGCAGCCGAGCTACAGGGGTCCACGAGCAGTACTTC; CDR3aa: CASSRATGVHEQYF
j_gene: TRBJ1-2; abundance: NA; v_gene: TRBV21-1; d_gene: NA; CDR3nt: TGTGCCAGCAGCAATGGTGGCTCAACCTTC; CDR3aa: CASSNGGSTF
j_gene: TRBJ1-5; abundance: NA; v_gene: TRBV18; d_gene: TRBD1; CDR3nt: TGTGCCAGCTCACCGGAACAGGGGGCTCGGCAGCCCCAGCATTTT; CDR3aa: CASSPEQGARQPQHF
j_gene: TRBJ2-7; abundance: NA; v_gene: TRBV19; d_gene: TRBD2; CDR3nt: TGTGCCAGTGGAGCGGGGTCTTACGAGCAGTACTTC; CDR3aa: CASGAGSYEQYF
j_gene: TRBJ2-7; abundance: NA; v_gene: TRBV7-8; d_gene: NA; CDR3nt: TGTGCCAGCAGTCGTACACAGGGTTACGAGCAGTACTTC; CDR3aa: CASSRTQGYEQYF
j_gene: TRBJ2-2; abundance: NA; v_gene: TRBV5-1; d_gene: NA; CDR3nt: TGCGCCAGCAGCCCGGGGACAAACACCGGGGAGCTGTTTTTT; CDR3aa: CASSPGTNTGELFF
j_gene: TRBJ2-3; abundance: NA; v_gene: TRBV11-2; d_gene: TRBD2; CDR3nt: TGTGCCAGCAGCTATAGCGGGGGGGATACAGATACGCAGTATTTT; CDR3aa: CASSYSGGDTDTQYF
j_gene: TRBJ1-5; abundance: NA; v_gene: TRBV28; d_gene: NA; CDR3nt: TGTGCCAGCAGTTTATCTCGCAGGTTTAGCAATCAGCCCCAGCATTTT; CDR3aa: CASSLSRRFSNQPQHF
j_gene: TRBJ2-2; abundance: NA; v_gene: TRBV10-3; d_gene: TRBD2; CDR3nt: TGTGCCATCAGTGAACGGCGGGGGGGCCAAGCGAACACCGGGGAGCTGTTTTTT; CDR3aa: CAISERRGGQANTGELFF
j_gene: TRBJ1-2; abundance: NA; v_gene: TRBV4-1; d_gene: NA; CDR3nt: TGCGCCAGCAGCCAAGATAGCGGGGCGGGGCTCTATGGCTACACCTTC; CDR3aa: CASSQDSGAGLYGYTF
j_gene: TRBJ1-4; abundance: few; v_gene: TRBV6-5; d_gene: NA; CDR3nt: TGTGCCAGCAGCCTTTACGGGGGTAATGAAAAACTGTTTTTT; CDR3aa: CASSLYGGNEKLFF
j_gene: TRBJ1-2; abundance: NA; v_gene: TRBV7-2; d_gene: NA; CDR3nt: TGTGCCAGCAGCCTCCGCGACCCCCGCTACGGGAACTATGGCTACACCTTC; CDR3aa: CASSLRDPRYGNYGYTF
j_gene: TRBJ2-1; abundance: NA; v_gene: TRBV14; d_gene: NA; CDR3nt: TGTGCCAGCAGCCAAGTCTATCGAGTGTCCGCCTACAATGAGCAGTTCTTC; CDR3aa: CASSQVYRVSAYNEQFF
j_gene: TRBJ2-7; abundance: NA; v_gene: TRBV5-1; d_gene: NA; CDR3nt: TGCGCCAGCAGCGTCCGGGACTCAGCCGCCCGCGAGCAGTACTTC; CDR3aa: CASSVRDSAAREQYF
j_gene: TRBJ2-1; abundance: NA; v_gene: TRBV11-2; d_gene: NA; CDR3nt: TGTGCCAGCAGCTTCCTGTCACAGGCGAGCTCCTACAATGAGCAGTTCTTC; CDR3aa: CASSFLSQASSYNEQFF
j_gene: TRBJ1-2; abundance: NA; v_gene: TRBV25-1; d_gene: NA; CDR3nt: TGTGCCAGCAGGGAGACGGGGGTGTATGGCTACACCTTC; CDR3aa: CASRETGVYGYTF
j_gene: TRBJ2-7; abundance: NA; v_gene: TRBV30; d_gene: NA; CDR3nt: TGTGCCTGGACAGGCCTGGGCGAGCAGTACTTC; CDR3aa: CAWTGLGEQYF
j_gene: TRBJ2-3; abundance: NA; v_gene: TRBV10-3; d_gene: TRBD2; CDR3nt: TGTGCCATCAGTGAGTGGGCTGGGAGCGGGGGGCCAGGGGATACGCAGTATTTT; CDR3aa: CAISEWAGSGGPGDTQYF
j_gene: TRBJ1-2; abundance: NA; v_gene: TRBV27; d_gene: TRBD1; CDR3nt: TGTGCCAGCAGTGTGACTTGGACAGGGCTTGCCTATGGCTACACCTTC; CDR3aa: CASSVTWTGLAYGYTF
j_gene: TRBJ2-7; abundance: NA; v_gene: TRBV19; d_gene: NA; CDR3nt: TGTGCCAGTAGTATTGAACCGGGGCAGGGGTACGAGCAGTACTTC; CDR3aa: CASSIEPGQGYEQYF
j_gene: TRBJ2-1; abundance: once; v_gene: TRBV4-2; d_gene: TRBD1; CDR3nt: TGTGCCAGCAGCCTTGGGGACAGGGGATTCAATGAGCAGTTCTTC; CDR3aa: CASSLGDRGFNEQFF
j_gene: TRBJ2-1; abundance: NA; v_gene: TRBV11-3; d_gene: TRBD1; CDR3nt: TGTGCCAGCAGCTTAGTCGGGGCAGGACAGGGTTCTTATAATGAGCAGTTCTTC; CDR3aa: CASSLVGAGQGSYNEQFF
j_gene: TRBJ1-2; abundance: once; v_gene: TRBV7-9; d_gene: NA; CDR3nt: TGTGCCAGCAGCTTCCCGGTTCAGAGTTCCCCTCAGGGCGGCTACACCTTC; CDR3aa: CASSFPVQSSPQGGYTF
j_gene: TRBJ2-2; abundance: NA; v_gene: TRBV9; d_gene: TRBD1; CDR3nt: TGTGCCAGCAGCAGAGGGACAGGGGCCAACACCGGGGAGCTGTTTTTT; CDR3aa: CASSRGTGANTGELFF
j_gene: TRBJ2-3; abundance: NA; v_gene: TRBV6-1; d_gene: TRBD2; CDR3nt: TGTGCCAGCAGGGGGACTAGCGGCACAGATACGCAGTATTTT; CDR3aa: CASRGTSGTDTQYF
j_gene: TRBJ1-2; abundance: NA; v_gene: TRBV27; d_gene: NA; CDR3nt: TGTGCCAGCAGTTTATCCTATCCCGACAGGACCCATGGCTACACCTTC; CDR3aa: CASSLSYPDRTHGYTF
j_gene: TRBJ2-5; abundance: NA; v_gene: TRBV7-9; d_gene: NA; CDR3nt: TGTGCCAGCAGCCTCCTTGAGTCTAGACCGTACCAAGAGACCCAGTACTTC; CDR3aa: CASSLLESRPYQETQYF
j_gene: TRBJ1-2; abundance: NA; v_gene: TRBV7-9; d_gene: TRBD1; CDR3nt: TGTGCCAGCACGGACAGGGCCAATAACTATGGCTACACCTTC; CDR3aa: CASTDRANNYGYTF
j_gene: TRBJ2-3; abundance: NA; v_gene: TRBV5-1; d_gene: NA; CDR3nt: TGCGCCAGCAGCTTGGCCGTGACAGGAGGAAACACAGATACGCAGTATTTT; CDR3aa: CASSLAVTGGNTDTQYF